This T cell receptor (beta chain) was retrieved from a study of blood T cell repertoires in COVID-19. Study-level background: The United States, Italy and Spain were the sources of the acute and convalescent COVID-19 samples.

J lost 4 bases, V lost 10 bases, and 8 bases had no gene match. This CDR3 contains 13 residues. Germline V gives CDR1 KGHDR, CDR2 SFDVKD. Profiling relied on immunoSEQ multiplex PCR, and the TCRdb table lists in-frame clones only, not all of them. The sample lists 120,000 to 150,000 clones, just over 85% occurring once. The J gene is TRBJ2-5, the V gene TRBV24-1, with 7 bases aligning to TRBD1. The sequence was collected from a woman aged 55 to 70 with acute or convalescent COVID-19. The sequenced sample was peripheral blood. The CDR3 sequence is CATRSEGAETQYF. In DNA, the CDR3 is TGTGCCACTAGATCCGAGGGGGCAGAGACCCAGTACTTC.